This T cell receptor (beta chain) was recorded in a study of cytomegalovirus exposure and HLA in healthy donors. Primers for the PCR totalled 60 Vbeta and 13 Jbeta. Using immunoSEQ multiplex PCR, the repertoire was profiled, and TCRdb retains in-frame clones only, with some absent. The data hold about 230,000 clones, with roughly 79% observed a single time. The source of this sequence is a middle-aged woman in good health and CMV-seronegative. Sequencing was performed on PBMCs.

The CDR3 sequence is CASSQSGHYNSPLHF. DNA for the CDR3: TGTGCCAGCAGCCAGAGCGGTCATTATAATTCACCCCTCCACTTT. The chain joins TRBV14 to TRBJ1-6; D uncertain. V lost 3 bases and J lost 4, with 10 bases in between. This CDR3 is built from 15 residues. CDR1 and CDR2 from the germline V gene are SGHDN and FVKESK.